These 25 T cell receptor beta chains came from one sample sequenced in a study of blood T cell repertoires in COVID-19. Assay: immunoSEQ multiplex PCR; the TCRdb copy retains only in-frame clones and omits some. The sample yields around 100,000 clones, just under 80% seen once. Specimen: peripheral blood. The origin of the receptors is a man in his sixties or seventies with active or convalescent COVID-19.

The chain links TRBV5-1 to TRBJ2-7; TRBD2 agrees at 14 bases. Germline CDR1 is SGHRS and CDR2 is YFSETQ. V trimming: 3 bases; J trimming: 0 bases; junction bases outside the gene matches: 23. This CDR3 region has 23 residues. CDR3 sequence reads: CASSSLWTEKGLAGAPSSYEQYF. The CDR3 DNA is TGCGCCAGCAGCTCCCTATGGACAGAGAAGGGACTAGCGGGAGCCCCCAGCTCCTACGAGCAGTACTTC.

The chain has TRBV19 and TRBJ2-3; 10 bases align to TRBD2. The junction had 11 bases not matched to a gene; V was cut back by 2 bases and J by 6 bases. Germline V gene sequence: CDR1 LNHDA, CDR2 SQIVND (reference sequence). The CDR3 is 17 amino acids. The CDR3 spells CASSIRSSGGNRDTQYF. CDR3 sequence (DNA): TGTGCCAGTAGTATAAGGTCTAGCGGGGGTAATCGTGATACGCAGTATTTT. The full variable domain, in which reference TRBV19 and TRBJ2-3 provide the parts outside the CDR3, is DGGITQSPKYLFRKEGQNVTLSCEQNLNHDAMYWYRQDPGQGLRLIYYSQIVNDFQKGDIAEGYSVSREKKESFPLTVTSAQKNPTAFYLCASSIRSSGGNRDTQYFGPGTRLTVL.

The table lists this clone with a count of one. The chain joins TRBV7-3 to TRBJ2-4, with 9 nucleotides matching TRBD1. V gave up 6 bases and J gave up 8 bases; unmatched junction bases: 11. CDR1 and CDR2 from the germline V gene are SGHTA and FQGTGA. This CDR3 is 15 amino acids long. CDR3 nucleotide sequence: TGTGCCAGCAGTTCAACAGGGGGCATCGGGTACATTCAGTACTTC. Protein sequence: CASSSTGGIGYIQYF.

In DNA, the CDR3 is TGTGCCAGCAGTGAAAACAACCCCTACGAGCAGTACTTC. The encoded protein is CASSENNPYEQYF. The genes are TRBV6-1 and TRBJ2-7; D is undetermined. The CDR3 sequence is 13 residues long. V gave up 2 bases and J gave up 2 bases, with 7 bases separating them. The germline gives CDR1 MNHNS, CDR2 SASEGT.

The chain links TRBV5-5 to TRBJ2-1, with unresolved D. V lost 0 bases and J 0 bases, leaving 13 bases between the germline ends. The CDR3 loop spans 17 amino acids. Germline V gene data show CDR1 as SGHKS and CDR2 as YYEKEE (reference sequence). The CDR3 DNA follows: TGTGCCAGCAGCTTGGCAGCCCAGCGAAGCTCCTACAATGAGCAGTTCTTC. Translating gives CASSLAAQRSSYNEQFF.

The rearrangement uses TRBV14 and TRBJ1-2, with 10 bases that match TRBD1. This CDR3 has 15 residues. Germline V gene data show CDR1 as SGHDN and CDR2 as FVKESK. With 2 bases clipped from V and 6 bases from J, the junction kept 6 bases outside the gene matches. Here the CDR3 DNA reads TGTGCCAGCAGCCAAATTCCGGGACAGGGGAATGGCTACACCTTC. Translating it yields CASSQIPGQGNGYTF.

This clone has more than one count but fewer than ten. DNA of the CDR3: TGTGCCAGCAGCTCCATCAGACACACGAACACCGGGGAGCTGTTTTTT. It translates to CASSSIRHTNTGELFF. The rearrangement links TRBV9 to TRBJ2-2, with unresolved D. The CDR3 loop spans 16 amino acids. The ends were cut back, 4 bases at V and 0 bases at J, with 13 bases in the middle. Germline V CDR1 and CDR2: SGDLS, YYNGEE. Supplemented by reference TRBV9 and TRBJ2-2, the full variable domain reads DSGVTQTPKHLITATGQRVTLRCSPRSGDLSVYWYQQSLDQGLQFLIQYYNGEERAKGNILERFSAQQFPDLHSELNLSSLELGDSALYFCASSSIRHTNTGELFFGEGSRLTVL.

This clone was seen ten or more times. This chain links TRBV18 with TRBJ2-2; possible D gene TRBD2, 6 bases. The CDR3 covers 15 residues. The germline V and J ends were trimmed by 3 bases and 4 bases, with 12 bases remaining between them. Germline loops: CDR1 KGHSH, CDR2 LQKENI. CDR3: CASSPPLAGTGELFF. DNA of the CDR3: TGTGCCAGCTCACCCCCACTAGCCGGCACCGGGGAGCTGTTTTTT.

V and J are TRBV7-8 and TRBJ2-7; 10 bases fit TRBD2. V lost 5 bases to trimming and J lost 0 bases; unmatched junction nucleotides: 7. CDR3 length: 16 amino acids. Germline V gives CDR1 SGHVS, CDR2 FQNEAQ. CDR3 bases: TGTGCCAGCAGCCGACTTAGCGGGGGGACCTCCTACGAGCAGTACTTC. It encodes CASSRLSGGTSYEQYF.

The V call is TRBV12-3 or TRBV12-4, the J call TRBJ1-6; TRBD1 is a possible D gene (5 bases). The CDR3 has 12 residues. V was pared by 4 bases and J by 12 bases, with 10 bases between. The CDR3: CASSSGERPLHF. The CDR3 bases are TGTGCCAGCAGTTCGGGGGAGAGACCCCTCCACTTT.

V usage is TRBV28 and J usage is TRBJ1-6; no firm D call. The germline V and J ends were trimmed by 7 bases and 9 bases, with 10 bases remaining between them. In germline, CDR1 is MDHEN, CDR2 SYDVKM. The CDR3 totals 12 residues. The chain's CDR3 is CASKLTVSPLHF. The DNA for the CDR3 is TGTGCCAGCAAGTTAACGGTTTCACCCCTCCACTTT.

The rearrangement links TRBV20-1 to TRBJ1-4; perhaps TRBD1 as D (5 bases). The CDR3 is 14 residues long. Germline V CDR1 and CDR2: DFQATT, SNEGSKA (reference sequence). V lost 3 bases to trimming and J lost 4 bases, with 12 bases between them. CDR3 nucleotide sequence: TGCAGTGCTAGTCTGCAGGGCCTTAATGAAAAACTGTTTTTT. It codes for CSASLQGLNEKLFF.

The chain is built from TRBV4-1 and TRBJ1-1; D might be TRBD1 (5 bases). Germline CDR1 is MGHRA and CDR2 is YSYEKL. The V and J ends lost 3 bases and 0 bases respectively, with 14 bases between them. The CDR3 sequence is 16 residues long. The CDR3 protein is CASSHRKTDLNTEAFF. DNA for the CDR3: TGCGCCAGCAGCCACCGCAAGACAGATTTGAACACTGAAGCTTTCTTT.

The V gene is TRBV11-1, the J gene TRBJ2-3; 7 bases match TRBD1. J lost 0 bases, V lost 2 bases, and 5 bases had no gene match. Germline V lookup: CDR1 SGHAT, CDR2 FQDESV (reference sequence). The CDR3 consists of 16 residues. The CDR3 nucleotides read TGTGCCAGCAGCTTAACTTTAGGGGGCAGCACAGATACGCAGTATTTT. Its translation: CASSLTLGGSTDTQYF.

The chain has TRBV4-3 and TRBJ2-7, with D possibly matching TRBD1 (5 bases). V lost 1 base, J lost 0 bases, and 10 bases lay in between. From germline, CDR1 is LGHNA and CDR2 YSLEER. The CDR3 has 15 amino acids. CDR3 loop: CASSQGQDNSYEQYF. The CDR3 nucleotides read TGCGCCAGCAGCCAAGGGCAGGACAACTCCTACGAGCAGTACTTC.

Only a few counts were recorded for this clone. The chain has TRBV28 and TRBJ1-5, with unresolved D. Trimming removed 7 bases at V and 3 bases at J, with 13 bases between. The length of the CDR3 is 14 residues. CDR1 is MDHEN and CDR2 is SYDVKM in the germline V gene. CDR3 protein: CASTSGGANQPQHF. The CDR3 coding sequence is TGTGCCAGCACCTCGGGAGGAGCCAATCAGCCCCAGCATTTT.

The CDR3 coding sequence is TGTGCCAGCACCGCCAAGGGGGCAGGCACTAATGAAAAACTGTTTTTT. This translates into CASTAKGAGTNEKLFF. This sequence joins TRBV2 and TRBJ1-4, with 7 bases that match TRBD1. Germline V gives CDR1 SNHLY, CDR2 FYNNEI. The CDR3 loop spans 16 amino acids. The V segment lost 7 bases and the J segment 2 bases; nucleotides outside the gene matches: 10.

This sequence joins TRBV5-6 and TRBJ1-4, with 9 nucleotides matching TRBD1. This CDR3 has 16 amino acids. Per the germline V gene, CDR1 is SGHDT and CDR2 is YYEEEE. Trimming at V came to 4 bases and at J to 7 bases, leaving 11 bases not matched to a gene. Written as DNA, the CDR3 is TGTGCCAGCAGCCCCGGGACAGGGATGGGAAGTGAAAAACTGTTTTTT. This sequence encodes CASSPGTGMGSEKLFF.

V is TRBV3-1 (or the pseudogene TRBV3-2) and J is TRBJ1-2; 10 positions match TRBD1. Trimming cost V 3 bases and J 4 bases; bases outside gene matches: 8. Germline values: CDR1 LGHDT, CDR2 YNNKEL (reference sequence). The CDR3 extends over 16 amino acids. This chain's CDR3 is CASSHIDRGPVYGYTF. CDR3 bases: TGTGCCAGCAGCCACATAGACAGGGGGCCCGTCTATGGCTACACCTTC.

This clone occurred a few times. The chain combines TRBV11-2 with TRBJ1-1; D might be TRBD1 (5 bases). V lost 3 bases to trimming and J lost 3 bases, with 11 bases between them. There are 14 residues in the CDR3. Germline loops: CDR1 SGHAT, CDR2 FQNNGV. The CDR3 coding sequence is TGTGCCAGCAGCTTGGGGCAGGGTTACACTGAAGCTTTCTTT. Translated: CASSLGQGYTEAFF. Full variable domain (missing parts from reference TRBV11-2 and TRBJ1-1): EAGVAQSPRYKIIEKRQSVAFWCNPISGHATLYWYQQILGQGPKLLIQFQNNGVVDDSQLPKDRFSAERLKGVDSTLKIQPAKLEDSAVYLCASSLGQGYTEAFFGQGTRLTVV.

This chain links TRBV10-3 with TRBJ2-1; TRBD2 matches 13 bases. V was pared by 10 bases and J by 0 bases, with 12 bases of the junction left unmatched. The CDR3 extends over 18 amino acids. CDR1 is ENHRY, CDR2 SYGVKD, per germline. CDR3 sequence reads: CATRGTSGTHSSYNEQFF. The CDR3 bases are TGTGCCACCCGGGGGACTAGCGGGACCCATAGCTCCTACAATGAGCAGTTCTTC.

The chain joins TRBV30 to TRBJ1-2; 10 nucleotides agree with TRBD1. This CDR3 is 16 amino acids long. Germline V lookup: CDR1 GTSNPN, CDR2 SVGIG (reference sequence). V gave up 3 bases and J gave up 8 bases; unmatched junction bases: 15. The CDR3 spells CAWRGLGDRGVKGYTF. In nucleotides, the CDR3 is TGTGCCTGGAGGGGACTGGGGGACAGGGGAGTCAAGGGCTACACCTTC.

The CDR3 spells CASSPRQNPNEKLFF. CDR3 DNA: TGTGCCAGCAGCCCAAGACAGAACCCAAATGAAAAACTGTTTTTT. The chain employs TRBV9 and TRBJ1-4; D is possibly TRBD1 (5 bases). The CDR3 has 15 residues. The germline V gene has CDR1 SGDLS and CDR2 YYNGEE. V lost 4 bases and J lost 5, with 15 bases in between.

The rearrangement links TRBV6-5 to TRBJ2-5, with D perhaps matching TRBD2 (5 bases). The CDR3 spans 13 residues. The germline CDR1 and CDR2 sequences are MNHEY and SVGAGI. V lost 6 bases and J lost 3, with 11 bases in between. The CDR3 DNA sequence: TGTGCCAGCAGGACCGGGATCAAAGAGACCCAGTACTTC. This gives the protein CASRTGIKETQYF.

The V gene is TRBV5-5, the J gene TRBJ2-5; a possible D gene is TRBD1 (6 bases). The V gene lost 0 bases and the J gene lost 0 bases, with 12 bases spanning the gap. This CDR3 is 16 amino acids long. CDR1 and CDR2 (germline): SGHKS, YYEKEE (reference sequence). The DNA of the CDR3 is TGTGCCAGCAGCTTGGTACCAGGGGCCCACCAAGAGACCCAGTACTTC. The encoded protein is CASSLVPGAHQETQYF.